What follows are 20 T cell receptor beta chains derived from one specimen sequenced in a study of blood T cell repertoires in COVID-19. Profiling relied on immunoSEQ multiplex PCR, and the TCRdb table lists in-frame clones only, not all of them. The sample comprises approximately 320,000 clones, around 92% of which are singletons, and around 10% rests with the top ten. The source material was peripheral blood. The receptors shown here come from a woman in her twenties or thirties with COVID-19, enrolled during active disease.

The chain couples TRBV21-1 to TRBJ1-2. TRBV21-1 represents a pseudogene. The CDR3 extends over 14 amino acids. CDR3 residues: CASSKARVNYGYTF. DNA of the CDR3: TGTGCCAGCAGCAAAGCGCGGGTTAACTATGGCTACACCTTC.

The chain carries TRBV29-1 and TRBJ1-4; D is undetermined. V was shortened by 4 bases and J by 5 bases, with 8 bases between the two germline ends. Germline V gives CDR1 SQVTM, CDR2 ANQGSEA. CDR3 length: 12 residues. CDR3 residues: CSVGGLNEKLFF. The CDR3 nucleotides are TGCAGCGTTGGCGGGTTAAATGAAAAACTGTTTTTT.

V gene TRBV6-5 combines with J gene TRBJ1-2; D is uncertain. The V end lost 0 bases, the J end lost 3 bases, and 5 bases lay between the germline ends. This CDR3 spans 13 amino acids. CDR1 and CDR2 from the germline V gene are MNHEY and SVGAGI. CDR3 in DNA: TGTGCCAGCAGTTACTCGAGGTACTATGGCTACACCTTC. It encodes CASSYSRYYGYTF.

The chain joins TRBV5-4 to TRBJ2-7; 9 positions agree with TRBD1. The CDR3 has 13 residues. Germline V lookup: CDR1 SGHNT, CDR2 YYREEE (reference sequence). V was clipped by 5 bases and J by 3 bases; unmatched bases: 3. The CDR3 nucleotides are TGTGCCAGCAGTAAGGGACAGGGCTACGAGCAGTACTTC. This translates into CASSKGQGYEQYF.

The rearrangement uses TRBV5-1 and TRBJ1-3; TRBD1 is a possible D gene (6 bases). V was cut by 0 bases and J by 2 bases, with 9 bases left in between. The CDR3 spans 15 residues. The germline V gene encodes CDR1 SGHRS and CDR2 YFSETQ. Written as DNA, the CDR3 is TGCGCCAGCAGCTTGGCCGCAGGGGCTGGAAACACCATATATTTT. Its protein is CASSLAAGAGNTIYF.

The gene calls are TRBV19 and TRBJ1-4; no clear D. Germline CDR1 reads LNHDA; CDR2 reads SQIVND (reference sequence). V was clipped by 5 bases and J by 2 bases, with 12 bases between them. The CDR3 totals 15 residues. In nucleotides, the CDR3 is TGTGCCAGTAGTTTGATCGCGGGGACTAATGAAAAACTGTTTTTT. This sequence encodes CASSLIAGTNEKLFF. Looking up the rest from reference TRBV19 and TRBJ1-4 gives the full variable domain: DGGITQSPKYLFRKEGQNVTLSCEQNLNHDAMYWYRQDPGQGLRLIYYSQIVNDFQKGDIAEGYSVSREKKESFPLTVTSAQKNPTAFYLCASSLIAGTNEKLFFGSGTQLSVL.

This sequence joins TRBV4-2 and TRBJ1-2; 7 bases are a match to TRBD1. Germline lookup yields CDR1 LGHNA and CDR2 YNFKEQ. V shed 1 base and J 0 bases; nucleotides not matched to a gene: 14. The CDR3 extends over 19 amino acids. CDR3 nucleotide sequence: TGTGCCAGCAGCCAAGGTGAAGGGGGCGTGATTGAAGCTAACTATGGCTACACCTTC. Translating gives CASSQGEGGVIEANYGYTF.

V and J are TRBV6-5 and TRBJ1-1, with a tentative D call TRBD1 (6 bases). Per germline, CDR1 MNHEY and CDR2 SVGAGI. V shed 7 bases and J shed 7 bases, with 19 bases lying between them. The CDR3 spans 14 residues. CDR3 DNA: TGTGCCAGCACCCTAAGGGGGGGGGAAAATGAAGCTTTCTTT. As protein: CASTLRGGENEAFF.

The chain carries TRBV4-1 and TRBJ2-1, with D unclear. Trimming took 3 bases from V and 0 from J, leaving 6 bases between them. Germline assignment: CDR1 MGHRA and CDR2 YSYEKL. The CDR3 is made up of 14 amino acids. DNA for the CDR3: TGCGCCAGCAGCCACCGTAGCTCCTACAATGAGCAGTTCTTC. Amino acids: CASSHRSSYNEQFF.

The V gene is TRBV5-4, the J gene TRBJ2-3; D is possibly TRBD1 (5 bases). The CDR3 consists of 14 residues. V lost 3 bases to trimming and J lost 1 base, with 9 bases between them. Germline values: CDR1 SGHNT, CDR2 YYREEE (reference sequence). CDR3 residues: CASSSRTRTDTQYF. The CDR3 DNA sequence: TGTGCCAGCAGCTCCAGGACACGCACAGATACGCAGTATTTT.

The chain joins TRBV2 to TRBJ2-3, with TRBD2 matching 8 bases. The germline CDR1 and CDR2 sequences are SNHLY and FYNNEI. This CDR3 contains 16 residues. After removal of 2 bases from V and 3 bases from J, the junction contained 7 bases not matched to a gene. CDR3 DNA sequence: TGTGCCAGCAGTGAATTGGAGCTAGCGGGTACAGATACGCAGTATTTT. Translated, it gives CASSELELAGTDTQYF.

This clone showed up just a few times. J is TRBJ2-7 and V is TRBV4-1; 9 bases fit TRBD1. Germline V gene lookup returns CDR1 MGHRA and CDR2 YSYEKL. This CDR3 has 15 amino acids. V dropped 4 bases and J dropped 6; count of bases not matched to a gene: 10. The CDR3 region is CASSLDRGPPTEQYF. The DNA of the CDR3 is TGCGCCAGCAGCCTGGACAGGGGCCCCCCGACCGAGCAGTACTTC.

In this sample, this clone turned up a few times. This chain links TRBV7-9 with TRBJ1-5; no reliable D call. This CDR3 contains 12 residues. CDR1 is SEHNR and CDR2 is FQNEAQ in the germline V gene (reference sequence). Trimming left V 5 bases short and J 9 bases short, with 11 bases between. DNA of the CDR3: TGTGCCAGCAGCCTATCCCTTGGGCCCCAGCATTTT. Its protein is CASSLSLGPQHF.

V usage is TRBV7-9 and J usage is TRBJ2-2; 7 bases match TRBD1. The junction had 6 bases not matched to a gene; V was cut back by 5 bases and J by 0 bases. This CDR3 has 16 amino acids. Germline assignment: CDR1 SEHNR and CDR2 FQNEAQ (reference sequence). The CDR3 protein is CASSPGTDTNTGELFF. The CDR3 nucleotides are TGTGCCAGCAGCCCCGGGACAGACACGAACACCGGGGAGCTGTTTTTT.

The CDR3 region is CASSQSTVYEQYF. The CDR3 nucleotides read TGTGCCAGCAGCCAATCAACGGTCTACGAGCAGTACTTC. V usage is TRBV14 and J usage is TRBJ2-7; D remains ambiguous. Deletions cut 2 bases from V and 3 bases from J, with 8 bases between. The germline V gene has CDR1 SGHDN and CDR2 FVKESK. The CDR3 has 13 amino acids.

The chain employs TRBV10-2 and TRBJ1-6; 8 bases are a match to TRBD1. There are 16 residues in the CDR3. V trimming: 0 bases; J trimming: 11 bases; junction bases outside the gene matches: 9. Germline lookup yields CDR1 WSHSY and CDR2 SAAADI. CDR3 bases: TGCGCCAGCAGTGAGTCCCCCCGGACAGGGTTTACACCCCTCCACTTT. Amino acid sequence: CASSESPRTGFTPLHF.

The rearrangement joins TRBV6-5 to TRBJ2-7; 11 bases line up with TRBD2. The CDR3 extends over 14 amino acids. V shed 3 bases and J 4 bases; nucleotides not matched to a gene: 2. Germline values: CDR1 MNHEY, CDR2 SVGAGI. CDR3 in amino acids: CASSYTSGGYEQYF. The CDR3, as DNA: TGTGCCAGCAGTTATACTAGCGGGGGTTACGAGCAGTACTTC.

The V and J genes are TRBV5-4 and TRBJ2-1; D is ambiguous. Per the germline V gene, CDR1 is SGHNT and CDR2 is YYREEE (reference sequence). This CDR3 region has 13 residues. The V end lost 4 bases, the J end lost 8 bases, and 13 bases lay between the germline ends. CDR3 coding DNA: TGTGCCAGCAGCCAACCTTTTTCGGATGAGCAGTTCTTC. Translating gives CASSQPFSDEQFF. Supplemented by reference TRBV5-4 and TRBJ2-1, the full variable domain reads ETGVTQSPTHLIKTRGQQVTLRCSSQSGHNTVSWYQQALGQGPQFIFQYYREEENGRGNFPPRFSGLQFPNYSSELNVNALELDDSALYLCASSQPFSDEQFFGPGTRLTVL.

The chain links TRBV10-3 to TRBJ1-5; 7 bases map to TRBD1. V shed 0 bases and J 3 bases; nucleotides not matched to a gene: 2. Per germline, CDR1 ENHRY and CDR2 SYGVKD. The CDR3 is 15 residues long. The CDR3 loop is CAISESGTANQPQHF. The CDR3 nucleotides are TGTGCCATCAGTGAGTCAGGGACAGCCAATCAGCCCCAGCATTTT.

The chain joins TRBV5-6 to TRBJ1-2; D perhaps matches TRBD1 (5 bases). Trimming pared 3 bases from V and 8 bases from J, leaving 17 bases between. Per the germline V gene, CDR1 is SGHDT and CDR2 is YYEEEE. This CDR3 region has 14 residues. CDR3 DNA sequence: TGTGCCAGCAGCTACCAACAAGGGGCAGGAGGCTACACCTTC. Amino acids: CASSYQQGAGGYTF.